These T cell receptor beta chains were read from a single sample in a study of blood T cell repertoires in COVID-19. The method was immunoSEQ multiplex PCR; TCRdb's version includes in-frame clones alone and lacks a portion of them. Among fewer than 150,000 clones listed, roughly four fifths were seen once. Sequenced sample: peripheral blood. The receptors originated from a human donor in a cohort sampled during active COVID-19. CDR3s include the opening cysteine and the closing phenylalanine or tryptophan. A D gene is named only where the DNA matches it firmly. The size of a clone is reported for some rows only, either as once, few or many, or as a class for expanded clones.

CDR3 protein,CDR3 DNA,J gene,V gene,clone size,D gene
CASSLTDSNQPQHF,TGTGCCAGCAGCTTGACAGATAGCAATCAGCCCCAGCATTTT,TRBJ1-5,TRBV7-9,-,-
CASSQDLRGHEQFF,TGCGCCAGCAGCCAAGATCTCCGGGGTCATGAGCAGTTCTTC,TRBJ2-1,TRBV4-1,-,-
CASSRQGGGTDTQYF,TGTGCCAGCAGCCGTCAGGGGGGAGGCACAGATACGCAGTATTTT,TRBJ2-3,TRBV4-2,few,-
CASRARGEVEAFF,TGTGCCAGCAGAGCCAGGGGGGAAGTTGAAGCTTTCTTT,TRBJ1-1,TRBV6-6,few,TRBD1
CASSMSGNSYEQYF,TGTGCCAGTAGTATGTCAGGGAACTCCTACGAGCAGTACTTC,TRBJ2-7,TRBV19,-,-
CASSQDRQGVDGYTF,TGCGCCAGCAGCCAAGATCGACAGGGAGTTGATGGCTACACCTTC,TRBJ1-2,TRBV4-1,-,TRBD1
CASSERTTGGWETQYF,TGTGCCAGCAGTGAACGCACTACGGGGGGCTGGGAGACCCAGTACTTC,TRBJ2-5,TRBV6-1,-,-
CASSSPHSGGSTQYF,TGTGCCAGCAGTTCCCCGCATAGCGGGGGTAGTACGCAGTATTTT,TRBJ2-3,TRBV27,-,TRBD2
CASSPRQGRPGRKAFF,TGTGCCAGTAGCCCTCGACAGGGGCGACCGGGGCGGAAAGCTTTCTTT,TRBJ1-1,TRBV19,-,TRBD1
CSVGVDTSAGYTF,TGCAGCGTTGGCGTAGACACTTCAGCTGGCTACACCTTC,TRBJ1-2,TRBV29-1,few,-
CATAVDLRYEQYF,TGTGCCACCGCGGTAGACCTCCGCTACGAGCAGTACTTC,TRBJ2-7,TRBV19,-,-
CASSERGSSYNSPLHF,TGTGCCAGCAGTGAACGGGGTAGCTCCTATAATTCACCCCTCCACTTT,TRBJ1-6,TRBV2,-,-
CASNRATEAFF,TGTGCCAGCAACAGGGCGACTGAAGCTTTCTTT,TRBJ1-1,TRBV6-5,few,-
CASSPRGGSNTGELFF,TGTGCCAGCAGTCCAAGGGGGGGCTCGAACACCGGGGAGCTGTTTTTT,TRBJ2-2,TRBV5-4,-,-
CASSKTTGGKTQYF,TGTGCCAGCAGCAAGACGACAGGGGGAAAGACCCAGTACTTC,TRBJ2-5,TRBV6-2/TRBV6-3,-,TRBD1
CASSQGQGYGYTF,TGCGCCAGCAGTCAGGGACAGGGCTATGGCTACACCTTC,TRBJ1-2,TRBV5-1,-,TRBD1
CASSYSGRENTEAFF,TGTGCCAGCAGTTACTCAGGACGGGAGAACACTGAAGCTTTCTTT,TRBJ1-1,TRBV6-6,-,-
CAWSQSGVGGYTF,TGTGCCTGGAGTCAATCAGGGGTGGGTGGCTACACCTTC,TRBJ1-2,TRBV30,-,-
CASSLDGGAGLGYTF,TGTGCCAGCAGCTTAGACGGAGGGGCAGGGTTGGGCTACACCTTC,TRBJ1-2,TRBV7-6,-,-
CASRASGQKNIQYF,TGTGCCAGCAGAGCCTCAGGACAGAAAAACATTCAGTACTTC,TRBJ2-4,TRBV6-5,-,-
CASSPGPRAYEQYF,TGTGCCAGCAGCCCCGGGCCGAGGGCCTACGAGCAGTACTTC,TRBJ2-7,TRBV7-6,-,-
CATSRGLAGPYNEQFF,TGTGCCACCAGCAGGGGACTAGCGGGCCCCTACAATGAGCAGTTCTTC,TRBJ2-1,TRBV15,many,TRBD2
CASSLPSHRDRNYNEQFF,TGTGCCAGCAGCCTTCCCTCTCACCGGGACAGGAATTACAATGAGCAGTTCTTC,TRBJ2-1,TRBV9,once,TRBD1
CASSPQGGDTEAFF,TGTGCCAGCTCACCTCAGGGAGGAGACACTGAAGCTTTCTTT,TRBJ1-1,TRBV18,-,-
CASSPQGLSYGYTF,TGTGCCAGCTCACCACAGGGGCTAAGCTATGGCTACACCTTC,TRBJ1-2,TRBV18,once,-
CASSIFHSYEQYF,TGTGCCAGTAGTATCTTCCACAGCTACGAGCAGTACTTC,TRBJ2-7,TRBV19,-,-
CASSRTAQVEQYF,TGTGCCAGCAGCCGAACCGCGCAGGTCGAGCAGTACTTC,TRBJ2-7,TRBV3-1/TRBV3-2,once,-
CAWSVRAGGANVLTF,TGTGCCTGGAGTGTCCGGGCGGGTGGGGCCAACGTCCTGACTTTC,TRBJ2-6,TRBV30,-,-
CASTPRTENQPQHF,TGTGCCAGTACCCCTCGGACAGAAAATCAGCCCCAGCATTTT,TRBJ1-5,TRBV19,few,-
CASSSGLWTGDEDTQYF,TGTGCCAGCAGCTCCGGTTTGTGGACAGGGGACGAGGATACGCAGTATTTT,TRBJ2-3,TRBV7-6,-,TRBD1
CASSIWAGAEFYEQYF,TGTGCCAGTAGTATTTGGGCAGGCGCTGAATTCTACGAGCAGTACTTC,TRBJ2-7,TRBV19,-,-
CAWADRGGYTF,TGTGCCTGGGCCGACAGGGGAGGCTACACCTTC,TRBJ1-2,TRBV30,-,TRBD1
CASSTAQGITEAFF,TGTGCCAGCTCAACTGCTCAGGGGATCACTGAAGCTTTCTTT,TRBJ1-1,TRBV18,-,-
CASSPGTTRFGELFF,TGTGCCAGCAGCCCAGGGACAACTCGTTTCGGGGAGCTGTTTTTT,TRBJ2-2,TRBV7-8,-,-
CATSLGGAGRELFF,TGTGCCACCAGCCTCGGGGGGGCGGGCCGGGAGCTGTTTTTT,TRBJ2-2,TRBV15,-,TRBD2
CASSLMSARSYEQYF,TGTGCCAGCAGTTTAATGTCAGCGCGTTCCTACGAGCAGTACTTC,TRBJ2-7,TRBV27,-,-
CASSKSLGGASETQYF,TGTGCCAGCAGTAAGTCCCTGGGGGGAGCATCGGAGACCCAGTACTTC,TRBJ2-5,TRBV25-1,-,-
CASTEGVGYTF,TGTGCCAGCACCGAAGGGGTCGGCTACACCTTC,TRBJ1-2,TRBV6-5,-,-
CASSLTGIYEQYF,TGTGCCAGCAGTTTAACGGGTATCTACGAGCAGTACTTC,TRBJ2-7,TRBV28,-,-
CASSFTGEAYNEQFF,TGTGCCAGCAGCTTTACAGGGGAGGCGTACAATGAGCAGTTCTTC,TRBJ2-1,TRBV11-2,-,-
CASSPRRRAATEAFF,TGTGCCAGCAGCCCAAGGAGGAGGGCGGCAACTGAAGCTTTCTTT,TRBJ1-1,TRBV21-1,-,-
CASRGGTGELFF,TGTGCCAGCAGGGGGGGCACCGGGGAGCTGTTTTTT,TRBJ2-2,TRBV2,few,-
CASSWETGYEQYF,TGTGCCAGCAGTTGGGAGACGGGCTACGAGCAGTACTTC,TRBJ2-7,TRBV5-4,-,-
CASSPITGQNYGYTF,TGTGCCAGCTCACCAATTACGGGACAGAACTATGGCTACACCTTC,TRBJ1-2,TRBV18,-,TRBD1
CASSPGGGEGKLFF,TGCGCCAGCAGCCCTGGAGGAGGGGAGGGAAAACTGTTTTTT,TRBJ1-4,TRBV5-1,-,-
CASSPSGQGAREQYF,TGTGCCAGCTCACCCTCCGGACAGGGGGCTAGAGAGCAGTACTTC,TRBJ2-7,TRBV18,once,TRBD1
CASSFGRGTTNEKLFF,TGTGCCAGCAGCTTCGGCAGGGGCACAACTAATGAAAAACTGTTTTTT,TRBJ1-4,TRBV7-9,-,-